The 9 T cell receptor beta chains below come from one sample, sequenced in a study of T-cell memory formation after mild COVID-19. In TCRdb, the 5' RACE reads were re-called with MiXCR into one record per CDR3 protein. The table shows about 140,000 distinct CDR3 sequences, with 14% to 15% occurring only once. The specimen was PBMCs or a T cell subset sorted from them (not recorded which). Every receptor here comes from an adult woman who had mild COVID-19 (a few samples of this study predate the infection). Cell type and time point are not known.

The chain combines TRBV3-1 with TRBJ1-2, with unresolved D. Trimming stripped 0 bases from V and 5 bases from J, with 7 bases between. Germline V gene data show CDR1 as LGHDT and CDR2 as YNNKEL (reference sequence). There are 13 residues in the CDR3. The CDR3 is CASSQDGVYGYTF. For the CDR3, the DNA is TGTGCCAGCAGCCAAGACGGGGTGTATGGCTACACCTTC.

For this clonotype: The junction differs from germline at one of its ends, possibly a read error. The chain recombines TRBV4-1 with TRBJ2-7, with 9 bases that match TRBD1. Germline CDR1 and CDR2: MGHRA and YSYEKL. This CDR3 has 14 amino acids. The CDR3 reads CANSSGQGRYEQYF. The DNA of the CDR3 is TGCGCCAACAGCTCTGGACAGGGGAGGTACGAGCAGTACTTC.

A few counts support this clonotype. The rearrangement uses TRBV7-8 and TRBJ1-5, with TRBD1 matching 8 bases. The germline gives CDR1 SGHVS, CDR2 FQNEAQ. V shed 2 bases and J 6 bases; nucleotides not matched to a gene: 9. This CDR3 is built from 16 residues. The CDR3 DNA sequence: TGTGCCAGCAGCTTACTTCGGACAGGGACCTCTCAGCCCCAGCATTTT. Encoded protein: CASSLLRTGTSQPQHF. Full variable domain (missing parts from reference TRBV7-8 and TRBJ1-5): GAGVSQSPRYKVAKRGQDVALRCDPISGHVSLFWYQQALGQGPEFLTYFQNEAQLDKSGLPSDRFFAERPEGSVSTLKIQRTQQEDSAVYLCASSLLRTGTSQPQHFGDGTRLSIL.

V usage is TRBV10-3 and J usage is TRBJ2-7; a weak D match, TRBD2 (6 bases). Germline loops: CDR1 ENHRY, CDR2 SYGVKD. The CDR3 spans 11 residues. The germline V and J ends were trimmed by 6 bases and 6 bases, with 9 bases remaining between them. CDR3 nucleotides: TGTGCCATCAGGGGGGGATCCGAGCAGTACTTC. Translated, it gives CAIRGGSEQYF.

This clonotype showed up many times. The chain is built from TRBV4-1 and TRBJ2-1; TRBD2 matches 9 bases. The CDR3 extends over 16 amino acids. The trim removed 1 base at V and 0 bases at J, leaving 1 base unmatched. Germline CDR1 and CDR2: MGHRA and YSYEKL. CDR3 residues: CASSQGAGGSYNEQFF. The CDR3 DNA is TGCGCCAGCAGCCAAGGAGCGGGGGGCTCCTACAATGAGCAGTTCTTC.

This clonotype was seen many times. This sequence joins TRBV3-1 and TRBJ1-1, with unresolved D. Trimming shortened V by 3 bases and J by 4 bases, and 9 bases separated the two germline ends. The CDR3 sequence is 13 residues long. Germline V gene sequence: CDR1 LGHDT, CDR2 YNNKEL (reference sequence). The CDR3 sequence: CASSQDQFTEAFF. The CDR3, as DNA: TGTGCCAGCAGCCAGGACCAGTTCACTGAAGCTTTCTTT. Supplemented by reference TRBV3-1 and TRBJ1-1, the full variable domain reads DTAVSQTPKYLVTQMGNDKSIKCEQNLGHDTMYWYKQDSKKFLKIMFSYNNKELIINETVPNRFSPKSPDKAHLNLHINSLELGDSAVYFCASSQDQFTEAFFGQGTRLTVV.

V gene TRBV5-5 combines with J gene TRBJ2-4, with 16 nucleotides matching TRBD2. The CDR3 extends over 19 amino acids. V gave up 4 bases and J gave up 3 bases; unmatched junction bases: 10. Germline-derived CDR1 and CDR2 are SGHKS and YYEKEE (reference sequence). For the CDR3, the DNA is TGTGCCAGCAGCGCTCCGGGACTAGCGGGGGGGCGTCACAAAAACATTCAGTACTTC. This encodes CASSAPGLAGGRHKNIQYF.

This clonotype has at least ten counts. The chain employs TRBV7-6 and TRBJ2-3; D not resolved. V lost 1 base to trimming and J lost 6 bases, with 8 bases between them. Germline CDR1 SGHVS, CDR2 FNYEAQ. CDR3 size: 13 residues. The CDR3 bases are TGTGCCAGCAGCTTAGGGCGCGCGGATACGCAGTATTTT. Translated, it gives CASSLGRADTQYF.

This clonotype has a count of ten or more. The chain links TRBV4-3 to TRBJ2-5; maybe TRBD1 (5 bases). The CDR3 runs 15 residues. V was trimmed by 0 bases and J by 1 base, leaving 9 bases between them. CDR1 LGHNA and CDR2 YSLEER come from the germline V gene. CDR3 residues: CASSQDWTSQETQYF. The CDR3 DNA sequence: TGCGCCAGCAGCCAAGATTGGACATCCCAAGAGACCCAGTACTTC.